This T cell receptor (beta chain) stems from a study of blood T cell repertoires in COVID-19. Study in general: Samples of COVID-19 (acute and convalescent) were obtained from the United States, Italy and Spain. Sources were T cells, B-cell-depleted T cells, or PBMCs; the material itself was cDNA or gDNA.

Authors' data handling: Amplification of reference gene primers provided the estimated nucleated cell counts. The data were produced by immunoSEQ multiplex PCR, yet TCRdb's version contains in-frame clones alone and is incomplete. The V and J calls and clone size come from that table; D and trimming were worked out from the DNA. The repertoire holds about 230,000 clones, with 83% as singletons. With 5 bases clipped from V and 2 bases from J, the junction kept 7 bases outside the gene matches. Germline CDR1 is LNHDA and CDR2 is SQIVND (reference sequence). The CDR3 loop spans 15 amino acids. The gene calls are TRBV19 and TRBJ2-7; TRBD1 matches 9 bases. This sequence was found in a man older than 75 with acute or convalescent COVID-19. The specimen sequenced was peripheral blood. For the CDR3, the DNA is TGTGCCAGTAGTTCAGGACAGGGGAAAACCTACGAGCAGTACTTC. This codes for CASSSGQGKTYEQYF.